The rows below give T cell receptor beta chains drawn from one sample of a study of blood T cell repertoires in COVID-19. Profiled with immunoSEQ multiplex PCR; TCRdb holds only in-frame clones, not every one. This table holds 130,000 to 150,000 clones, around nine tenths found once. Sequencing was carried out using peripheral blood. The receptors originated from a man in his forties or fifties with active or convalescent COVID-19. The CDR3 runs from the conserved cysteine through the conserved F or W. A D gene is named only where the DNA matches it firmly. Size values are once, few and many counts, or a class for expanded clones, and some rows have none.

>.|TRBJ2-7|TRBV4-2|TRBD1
CASSLRQGSYEQYF
TGTGCCAGCAGTCTTAGACAGGGGAGCTACGAGCAGTACTTC
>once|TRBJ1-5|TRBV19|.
CASRRTAYSNQPQHF
TGTGCCAGTAGGCGGACAGCATATAGCAATCAGCCCCAGCATTTT
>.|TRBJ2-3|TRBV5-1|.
CASSSGHYTDTQYF
TGCGCCAGCAGTTCGGGACACTACACAGATACGCAGTATTTT
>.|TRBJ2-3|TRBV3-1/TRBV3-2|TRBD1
CASSQDARTGGTDTQYF
TGTGCCAGCAGCCAAGATGCCAGGACAGGTGGAACAGATACGCAGTATTTT
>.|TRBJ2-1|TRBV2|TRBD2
CASIGTSGRGYREQFF
TGTGCCAGCATCGGGACTAGCGGGAGGGGATATCGGGAGCAGTTCTTC
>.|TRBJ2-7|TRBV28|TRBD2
CASSSPAGGSYEQYF
TGTGCCAGCAGTTCTCCAGCGGGAGGCTCCTACGAGCAGTACTTC
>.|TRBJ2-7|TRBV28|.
CASSLFFYEQYF
TGTGCCAGCAGTTTGTTCTTTTACGAGCAGTACTTC
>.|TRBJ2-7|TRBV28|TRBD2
CASSPGGSSSYEQYF
TGTGCCAGCAGCCCCGGCGGGAGCAGCTCCTACGAGCAGTACTTC
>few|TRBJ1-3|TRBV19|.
CATRRSLLSGNTIYF
TGTGCCACCCGTCGGAGCCTGCTCTCTGGAAACACCATATATTTT
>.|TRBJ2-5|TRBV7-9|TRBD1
CASSIKQGRLETQYF
TGTGCCAGCAGCATTAAACAGGGGCGGTTGGAGACCCAGTACTTC
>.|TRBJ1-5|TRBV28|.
CASSSWGDIRPQHF
TGTGCCAGCAGTTCGTGGGGGGATATTCGGCCCCAGCATTTT
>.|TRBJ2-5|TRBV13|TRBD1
CASSTGVSETQYF
TGTGCCAGCAGCACAGGGGTTTCGGAGACCCAGTACTTC
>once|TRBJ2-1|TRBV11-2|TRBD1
CASSFRTGVAYNEQFF
TGTGCCAGCAGCTTCCGGACAGGGGTGGCCTACAATGAGCAGTTCTTC
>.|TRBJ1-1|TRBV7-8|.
CASSLVGGFSTEAFF
TGTGCCAGCAGCTTAGTCGGCGGTTTTAGCACTGAAGCTTTCTTT
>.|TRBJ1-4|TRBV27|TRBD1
CASSHRTGKAELFF
TGTGCCAGCAGCCATAGGACAGGCAAAGCAGAACTGTTTTTT
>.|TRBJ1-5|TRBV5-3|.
CARSLAKGVCNQPQHF
TGTGCCAGAAGCTTGGCCAAGGGGGTTTGCAATCAGCCCCAGCATTTT
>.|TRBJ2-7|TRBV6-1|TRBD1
CASSSGTGAHEQYF
TGTGCCAGCAGTTCCGGGACAGGGGCCCACGAGCAGTACTTC
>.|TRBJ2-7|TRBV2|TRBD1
CASRWDRGTYEQYF
TGTGCCAGCAGGTGGGACAGGGGAACCTACGAGCAGTACTTC
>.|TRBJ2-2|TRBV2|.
CASSPTRVNTGELFF
TGTGCCAGCAGCCCCACCCGGGTGAACACCGGGGAGCTGTTTTTT
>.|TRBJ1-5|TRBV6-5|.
CASRNRDNQPQHF
TGTGCCAGCAGAAACAGGGATAATCAGCCCCAGCATTTT
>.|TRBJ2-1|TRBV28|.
CASSLSATSSYNEQFF
TGTGCCAGCAGCCTAAGCGCTACTAGCTCCTACAATGAGCAGTTCTTC
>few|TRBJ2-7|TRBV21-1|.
CASSLAGGPLYEQYF
TGTGCCAGCAGTCTTGCGGGAGGCCCGTTGTACGAGCAGTACTTC
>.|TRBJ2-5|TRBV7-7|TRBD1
CASSRGQQETQYF
TGTGCTAGCAGCCGGGGACAGCAAGAGACCCAGTACTTC
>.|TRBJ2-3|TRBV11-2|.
CASSLDVVDRRGLSQYF
TGTGCCAGCAGCTTAGATGTTGTGGACCGTAGGGGGTTGTCGCAGTATTTT
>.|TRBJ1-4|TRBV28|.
CASRLRGVTNEKLFF
TGTGCCAGCAGACTGCGGGGGGTAACTAATGAAAAACTGTTTTTT
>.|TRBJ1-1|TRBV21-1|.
CASSKASDRGNTEAFF
TGTGCCAGCAGCAAAGCATCCGACAGGGGGAACACTGAAGCTTTCTTT
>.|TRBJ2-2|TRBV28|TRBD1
CASSPNRGWAGELFF
TGTGCCAGCAGCCCCAACAGGGGATGGGCCGGGGAGCTGTTTTTT
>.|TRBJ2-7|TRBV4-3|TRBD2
CASSQVFLAGEPYEQYF
TGCGCCAGCAGCCAAGTCTTTTTAGCGGGAGAACCCTACGAGCAGTACTTC
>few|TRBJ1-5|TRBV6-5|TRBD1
CASSPGQSNQPQHF
TGTGCCAGCAGCCCGGGACAGAGCAATCAGCCCCAGCATTTT
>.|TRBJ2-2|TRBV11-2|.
CASSLLQGNTGELFF
TGTGCCAGCAGCTTGTTACAGGGAAACACCGGGGAGCTGTTTTTT
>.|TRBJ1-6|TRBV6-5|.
CASSYSGIFNSPLHF
TGTGCCAGCAGTTACTCCGGGATCTTTAATTCACCCCTCCACTTT
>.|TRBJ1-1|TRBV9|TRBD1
CASSATGGAGTTEAFF
TGTGCCAGCAGCGCCACAGGGGGCGCAGGGACCACTGAAGCTTTCTTT
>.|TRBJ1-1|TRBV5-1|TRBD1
CASSLAGQGWAEAFF
TGCGCCAGCAGCTTGGCCGGACAGGGGTGGGCTGAAGCTTTCTTT
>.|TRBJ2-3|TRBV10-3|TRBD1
CAISEFGTGSTDTQYF
TGTGCCATCAGTGAGTTCGGGACAGGTAGCACAGATACGCAGTATTTT
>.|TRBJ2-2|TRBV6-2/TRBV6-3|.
CASSHYRELFF
TGTGCCAGCAGCCACTACCGGGAGCTGTTTTTT
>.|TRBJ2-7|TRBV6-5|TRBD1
CASSETGPYEQYF
TGTGCCAGCAGCGAGACAGGGCCCTACGAGCAGTACTTC
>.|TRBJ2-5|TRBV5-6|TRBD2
CASSSIPSGKETQYF
TGTGCCAGCAGCTCCATTCCTAGCGGGAAGGAGACCCAGTACTTC
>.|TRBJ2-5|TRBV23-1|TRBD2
CASSQPGLAGGETQYF
TGCGCCAGCAGTCAGCCTGGACTAGCGGGAGGGGAGACCCAGTACTTC
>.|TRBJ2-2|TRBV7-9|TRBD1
CASIRQGASNTGELFF
TGTGCCAGTATTCGACAGGGCGCCTCGAACACCGGGGAGCTGTTTTTT
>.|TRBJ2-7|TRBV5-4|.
CASSLSGPPYEQYF
TGTGCCAGCAGCTTGTCAGGGCCGCCCTACGAGCAGTACTTC
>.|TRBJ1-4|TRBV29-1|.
CSPRGVSIEKLFF
TGCAGCCCCCGCGGGGTAAGCATAGAAAAACTGTTTTTT
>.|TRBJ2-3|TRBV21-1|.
CASSKSGGSTDTQYF
TGTGCCAGCAGCAAATCCGGCGGGAGCACAGATACGCAGTATTTT
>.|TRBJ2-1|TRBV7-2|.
CASSSPAYNEQFF
TGTGCCAGCAGTTCCCCAGCCTACAATGAGCAGTTCTTC
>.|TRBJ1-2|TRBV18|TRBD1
CASSPTGVNYGYTF
TGTGCCAGCTCGCCCACAGGGGTAAACTATGGCTACACCTTC
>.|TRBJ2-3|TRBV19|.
CASSKLALSTDTQYF
TGTGCCAGTAGTAAGCTAGCCCTGAGCACAGATACGCAGTATTTT
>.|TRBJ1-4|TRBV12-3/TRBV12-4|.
CASSQINEKLFF
TGTGCCAGCAGTCAGATTAATGAAAAACTGTTTTTT
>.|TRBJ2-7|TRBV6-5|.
CASRRDGTYEQYF
TGTGCCAGCAGGCGGGACGGTACCTACGAGCAGTACTTC
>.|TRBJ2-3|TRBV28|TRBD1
CASSRTGEDITDTQYF
TGTGCCAGCAGTAGAACAGGGGAAGATATCACAGATACGCAGTATTTT
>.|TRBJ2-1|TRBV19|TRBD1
CASRPGQNNEQFF
TGTGCCAGTAGGCCGGGACAGAACAATGAGCAGTTCTTC
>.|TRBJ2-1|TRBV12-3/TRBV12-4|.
CASSLYNEQFF
TGTGCCAGCAGTCTGTATAATGAGCAGTTCTTC